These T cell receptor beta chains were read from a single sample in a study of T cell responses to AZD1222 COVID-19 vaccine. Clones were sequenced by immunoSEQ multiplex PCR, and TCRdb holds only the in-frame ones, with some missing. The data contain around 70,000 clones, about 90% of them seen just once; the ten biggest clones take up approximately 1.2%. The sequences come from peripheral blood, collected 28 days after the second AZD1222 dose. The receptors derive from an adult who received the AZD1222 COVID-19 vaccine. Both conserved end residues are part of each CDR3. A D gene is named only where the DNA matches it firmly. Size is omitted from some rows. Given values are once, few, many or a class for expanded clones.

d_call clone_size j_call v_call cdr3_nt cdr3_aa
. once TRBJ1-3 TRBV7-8 TGTGCCAGCAGCCTCGCGAGGAACACCATATATTTT CASSLARNTIYF
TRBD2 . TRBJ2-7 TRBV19 TGTGCCAGTAGTACCTTAGCGGGAGGGCGCTACGAGCAGTACTTC CASSTLAGGRYEQYF
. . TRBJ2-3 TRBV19 TGTGCCAGTAGTACCCAGAGCACAGATACGCAGTATTTT CASSTQSTDTQYF
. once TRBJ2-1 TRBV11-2 TGTGCCAGCAGTCGTATCCTAGTCTCGGGCAATGAGCAGTTCTTC CASSRILVSGNEQFF
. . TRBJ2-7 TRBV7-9 TGTGCCAGCAGCGGAAGGGGTAGCGGCTCCTACGAGCAGTACTTC CASSGRGSGSYEQYF
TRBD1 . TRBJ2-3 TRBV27 TGTGCCAGCAGTAGGGACAGGGTAGTCACAGATACGCAGTATTTT CASSRDRVVTDTQYF
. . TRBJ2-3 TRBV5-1 TGCGCCAGCAGCCCCCCCGGGGTAGGGAACTTTTTTAGCACAGATACGCAGTATTTT CASSPPGVGNFFSTDTQYF
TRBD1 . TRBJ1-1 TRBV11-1 TGTGCCAGCAGCCCGGGACAGACGAACACTGAAGCTTTCTTT CASSPGQTNTEAFF
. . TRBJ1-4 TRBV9 TGTGCCAGCAGCCGGGAGGGTCTTAATGAAAAACTGTTTTTT CASSREGLNEKLFF
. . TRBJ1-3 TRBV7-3 TGTGCCAGCTCTGACGGGGGTACGGCTGGAAACACCATATATTTT CASSDGGTAGNTIYF
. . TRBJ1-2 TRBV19 TGTGCCAGTAGCCTCAACCCACTGACAGGTTATGGCTACACCTTC CASSLNPLTGYGYTF
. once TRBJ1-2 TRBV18 TGTGCCAGCTCATTTCAGACACTTCTTTTGGATGGCTACACCTTC CASSFQTLLLDGYTF
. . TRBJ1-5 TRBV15 TGTGCCACCAGCCCGACCAGTTATAGCAATCAGCCCCAGCATTTT CATSPTSYSNQPQHF
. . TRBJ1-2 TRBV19 TGTGCCAGTAGTATGGCGGGACACCCTAACTATGGCTACACCTTC CASSMAGHPNYGYTF
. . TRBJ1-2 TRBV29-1 TGCAGCATCCCCGAGGCCTATGGCTACACCTTC CSIPEAYGYTF
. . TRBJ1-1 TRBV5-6 TGTGCCAGCAGCTCGACCGTGAACACTGAAGCTTTCTTT CASSSTVNTEAFF
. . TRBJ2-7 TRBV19 TGTGCCAGTAGTACGCAGTCCTACGAGCAGTACTTC CASSTQSYEQYF
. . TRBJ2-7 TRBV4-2 TGTGCCAGCAGCCAAGGAGGAGGAGGCCCCTCCTCCTACGAGCAGTACTTC CASSQGGGGPSSYEQYF
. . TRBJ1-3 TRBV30 TGTGCCTGGAGTAAGGGTACTGGAAACACCATATATTTT CAWSKGTGNTIYF
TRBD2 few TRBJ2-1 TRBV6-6 TGTGCCAGCAGCCGACCGGGGAGCGGGAGCTCCAGATATGAGCAGTTCTTC CASSRPGSGSSRYEQFF
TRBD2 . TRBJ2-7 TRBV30 TGTGCCTGGAGGGTTACTAGCGGGAGTTCCTACGAGCAGTACTTC CAWRVTSGSSYEQYF
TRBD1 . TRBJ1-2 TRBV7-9 TGTGCCAGCAGGGGGGCCGGACAGGGCCCCTATGGCTACACCTTC CASRGAGQGPYGYTF